A selection of T cell receptor beta chains follows, all from one sample in a study of T cell changes during pregnancy in multiple sclerosis. Sequenced by immunoSEQ multiplex PCR; TCRdb stores in-frame clones only, minus some. Of roughly 61,000 clones in the sample, 93% were seen once. The material sequenced was peripheral blood, taken after pregnancy. The source is a female donor with multiple sclerosis, enrolled in a pregnancy study. CDR3s include the opening cysteine and the closing phenylalanine or tryptophan. D genes are given only for firm matches. Expanded clones are given a class, and other clones once, few, many or no size at all.

NA TRBD1 TRBJ2-7 TRBV6-5 CASSYRRQGATNEQYF TGTGCCAGCAGTTACCGACGTCAGGGGGCTACCAACGAGCAGTACTTC
NA TRBD2 TRBJ2-7 TRBV5-1 CASSRLAGTYEQYF TGCGCCAGCAGCAGACTAGCGGGAACCTACGAGCAGTACTTC
NA NA TRBJ1-2 TRBV4-1 CASSQVSTEKYGYTF TGCGCCAGCAGCCAAGTCTCGACAGAGAAATATGGCTACACCTTC
NA NA TRBJ1-2 TRBV29-1 CSVEDTGGYTF TGCAGCGTTGAAGATACGGGTGGCTACACCTTC
NA NA TRBJ2-3 TRBV14 CASSQDIQGIIDTQYF TGTGCCAGCAGCCAAGATATCCAGGGAATAATAGATACGCAGTATTTT
once TRBD1 TRBJ2-4 TRBV28 CASRSAMTGDFITNIQYF TGTGCCAGCAGATCGGCTATGACAGGGGATTTTATAACAAACATTCAGTACTTC
NA TRBD2 TRBJ2-3 TRBV5-1 CASSWSTSGPKDTQYF TGCGCCAGCAGCTGGTCGACTAGCGGACCTAAGGATACGCAGTATTTT
NA NA TRBJ2-5 TRBV18 CASSPPRKTQYF TGTGCCAGCTCACCACCGAGGAAGACCCAGTACTTC
NA TRBD1 TRBJ1-2 TRBV28 CASSLRTGGGYGYTF TGTGCCAGCAGTTTAAGGACAGGGGGTGGCTATGGCTACACCTTC
NA NA TRBJ2-1 TRBV7-2 CASSLERTIYNEQFF TGTGCCAGCAGCTTAGAGAGGACTATTTACAATGAGCAGTTCTTC
NA TRBD2 TRBJ2-1 TRBV6-5 CASRRLAGGLDEQFF TGTGCCAGCAGACGTCTAGCGGGAGGGCTCGATGAGCAGTTCTTC
NA NA TRBJ1-2 TRBV7-9 CASTLGHGANYGYTF TGTGCCAGCACCTTAGGACACGGGGCTAACTATGGCTACACCTTC
few NA TRBJ2-3 TRBV28 CASSARDSGTDTQYF TGTGCCAGCAGTGCCCGGGACTCGGGCACAGATACGCAGTATTTT
NA TRBD1 TRBJ1-6 TRBV7-9 CASSLSTGGGSSPLHF TGTGCCAGCAGCTTATCAACAGGGGGCGGGAGTTCACCCCTCCACTTT
few TRBD1 TRBJ1-5 TRBV6-1 CASVTGTANQPQHF TGTGCCAGCGTGACTGGGACAGCTAATCAGCCCCAGCATTTT
NA TRBD2 TRBJ2-1 TRBV7-8 CASSLGWRESYNEQFF TGTGCCAGCAGCTTAGGATGGCGGGAGTCATACAATGAGCAGTTCTTC
NA TRBD1 TRBJ2-4 TRBV19 CASSVPGQGLRNIQYF TGTGCCAGTAGTGTCCCGGGACAGGGGTTAAGAAACATTCAGTACTTC
NA TRBD1 TRBJ2-7 TRBV4-3 CASSQRQGVTYEQYF TGCGCCAGCAGCCAGCGACAGGGGGTGACCTACGAGCAGTACTTC
NA NA TRBJ2-1 TRBV7-9 CASSLGGSSGARNEQFF TGTGCCAGCAGCTTAGGTGGTTCCAGCGGAGCGAGGAATGAGCAGTTCTTC
NA TRBD2 TRBJ2-1 TRBV7-6 CASSLRLAGRPYNEQFF TGTGCCAGCAGCTTACGACTAGCGGGCCGCCCCTACAATGAGCAGTTCTTC
once TRBD1 TRBJ2-7 TRBV28 CGAGTGVSEQYF TGTGGGGCCGGGACAGGGGTATCCGAGCAGTACTTC
NA TRBD1 TRBJ2-7 TRBV27 CASRNRRNRGPSARTYEQYF TGTGCCAGCAGGAACAGGAGGAACAGGGGGCCATCTGCGAGAACCTACGAGCAGTACTTC
NA TRBD1 TRBJ1-6 TRBV13 CASSRQGFNSPLHF TGTGCCAGCAGCCGACAGGGGTTCAATTCACCCCTCCACTTT
NA TRBD1 TRBJ1-2 TRBV12-5 CASGAGQGDYGYTF TGTGCTAGTGGTGCAGGACAGGGGGACTATGGCTACACCTTC
once NA TRBJ2-2 TRBV5-1 CASSLAGLVYPGAGELFF TGCGCCAGCAGCTTGGCCGGTTTAGTCTACCCAGGGGCCGGGGAGCTGTTTTTT
NA NA TRBJ2-5 TRBV21-1 CASSKPTFRDRGNQETQYF TGTGCCAGCAGCAAACCAACTTTCCGGGACAGGGGCAACCAAGAGACCCAGTACTTC
NA TRBD2 TRBJ2-3 TRBV7-3 CASSPTSGPLDTQYF TGTGCCAGCAGCCCGACTAGCGGACCTCTGGATACGCAGTATTTT
few TRBD2 TRBJ2-1 TRBV27 CASSLSGRAYNEQFF TGTGCCAGCAGTTTATCCGGGAGGGCCTACAATGAGCAGTTCTTC
NA TRBD2 TRBJ2-7 TRBV7-9 CASSPREDSGESSYEQYF TGTGCCAGCAGCCCGAGGGAGGATAGCGGGGAAAGCTCCTACGAGCAGTACTTC
NA NA TRBJ2-2 TRBV27 CASSFGLPGVIGTGELFF TGTGCCAGCAGTTTTGGACTACCGGGAGTAATCGGCACCGGGGAGCTGTTTTTT
NA NA TRBJ2-3 TRBV5-5 CASSWTQDTQYF TGTGCCAGCAGCTGGACTCAAGATACGCAGTATTTT